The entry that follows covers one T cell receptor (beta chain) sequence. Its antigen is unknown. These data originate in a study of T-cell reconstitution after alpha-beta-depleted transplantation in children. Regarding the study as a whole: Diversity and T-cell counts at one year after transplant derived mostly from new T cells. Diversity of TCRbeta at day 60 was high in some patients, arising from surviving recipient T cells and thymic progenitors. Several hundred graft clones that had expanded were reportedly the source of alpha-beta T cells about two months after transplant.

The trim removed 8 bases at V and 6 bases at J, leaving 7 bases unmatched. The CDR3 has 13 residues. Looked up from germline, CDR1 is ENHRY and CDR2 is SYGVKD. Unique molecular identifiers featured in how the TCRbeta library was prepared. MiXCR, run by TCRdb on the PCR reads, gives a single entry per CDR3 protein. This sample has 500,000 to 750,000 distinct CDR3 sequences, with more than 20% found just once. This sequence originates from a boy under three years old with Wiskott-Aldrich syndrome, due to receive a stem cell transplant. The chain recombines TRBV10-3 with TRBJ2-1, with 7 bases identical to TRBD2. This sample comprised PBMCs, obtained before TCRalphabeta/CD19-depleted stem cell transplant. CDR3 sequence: CAISLAGVNEQFF. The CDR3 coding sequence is TGTGCCATCTCCCTTGCGGGAGTCAATGAGCAGTTCTTC.